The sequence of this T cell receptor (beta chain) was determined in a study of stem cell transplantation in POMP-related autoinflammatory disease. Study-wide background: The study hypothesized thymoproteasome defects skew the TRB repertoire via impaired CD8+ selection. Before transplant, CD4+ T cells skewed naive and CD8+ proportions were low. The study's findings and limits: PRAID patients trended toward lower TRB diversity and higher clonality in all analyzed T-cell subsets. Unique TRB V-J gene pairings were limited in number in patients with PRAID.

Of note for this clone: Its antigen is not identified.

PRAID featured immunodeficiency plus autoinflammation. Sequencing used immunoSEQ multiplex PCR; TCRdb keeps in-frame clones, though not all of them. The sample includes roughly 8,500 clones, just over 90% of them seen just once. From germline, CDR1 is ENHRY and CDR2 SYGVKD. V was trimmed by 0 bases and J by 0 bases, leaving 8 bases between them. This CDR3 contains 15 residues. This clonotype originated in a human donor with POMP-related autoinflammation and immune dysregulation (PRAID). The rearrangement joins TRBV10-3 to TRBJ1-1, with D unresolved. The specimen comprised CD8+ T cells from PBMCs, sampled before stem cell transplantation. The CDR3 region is CAISESWTLNTEAFF. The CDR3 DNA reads TGTGCCATCAGTGAGTCCTGGACTTTGAACACTGAAGCTTTCTTT.